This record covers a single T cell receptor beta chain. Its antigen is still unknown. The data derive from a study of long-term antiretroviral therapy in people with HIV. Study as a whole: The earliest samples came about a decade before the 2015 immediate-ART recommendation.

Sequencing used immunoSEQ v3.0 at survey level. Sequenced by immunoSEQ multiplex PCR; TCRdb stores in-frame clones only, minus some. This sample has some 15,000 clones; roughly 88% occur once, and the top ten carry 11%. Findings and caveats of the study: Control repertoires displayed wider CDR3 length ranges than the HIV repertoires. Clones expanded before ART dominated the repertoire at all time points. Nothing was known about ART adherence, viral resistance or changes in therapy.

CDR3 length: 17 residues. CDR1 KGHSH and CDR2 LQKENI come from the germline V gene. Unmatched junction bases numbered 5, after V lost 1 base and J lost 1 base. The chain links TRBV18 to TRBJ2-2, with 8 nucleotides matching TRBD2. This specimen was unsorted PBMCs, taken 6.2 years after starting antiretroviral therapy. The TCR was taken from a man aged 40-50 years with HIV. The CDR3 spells CASSPRSSGVNTGELFF. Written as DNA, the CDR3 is TGTGCCAGCTCACCACGCAGTAGCGGGGTGAACACCGGGGAGCTGTTTTTT.